This TCR beta chain emerged from a study of long-term antiretroviral therapy in people with HIV. Broader study findings: HIV repertoires covered narrower CDR3 length ranges than controls did. ART adherence, viral resistance and therapy changes went unrecorded.

With survey level as its setting, the immunoSEQ assay was v3.0. The assay was immunoSEQ multiplex PCR, and TCRdb's table has in-frame clones only and misses some. The table has roughly 25,000 clones, around 84% seen once. The J segment lost 2 bases and the V segment lost 2 bases, leaving 3 bases of the junction unmatched. CDR1 SEHNR and CDR2 FQNEAQ come from the germline V gene (reference sequence). The CDR3 extends over 16 amino acids. In regard to this clone: Its antigen is still unknown.

The TCR originated in a man aged 50 to 60 with HIV. The J gene is TRBJ2-1, the V gene TRBV7-9; TRBD2 matches 10 bases. Sequences were derived from unsorted PBMCs, sampled 3 years after starting antiretroviral therapy. This CDR3 reads CASSLLAGEPYNEQFF. The CDR3 region has the DNA TGTGCCAGCAGCTTACTAGCGGGAGAACCCTACAATGAGCAGTTCTTC.